Following are 5 T cell receptor beta chains from one sample sequenced in a study of early T cells in non-severe SARS-CoV-2 infection. TCRdb reprocessed the 5' RACE reads with MiXCR, giving one entry per CDR3 protein. The sample holds tens of thousands of distinct CDR3 sequences, around 6% seen once. The sequenced material came from whole blood. These TCRs come from an adult who was a healthcare worker with PCR-confirmed SARS-CoV-2 infection or an uninfected control (not recorded which).

This clonotype was recorded a few times. V gene TRBV5-6 combines with J gene TRBJ1-1; D not certain. CDR3 size: 15 residues. Trimming took off 5 bases at V and 3 bases at J, with 17 bases between the two ends. Germline V gives CDR1 SGHDT, CDR2 YYEEEE. CDR3 DNA: TGTGCCAGCAGTTGGTCTCCCAACGGGGACACTGAAGCTTTCTTT. It encodes CASSWSPNGDTEAFF.

Ten or more counts support this clonotype. The chain employs TRBV5-5 and TRBJ1-1; no clear D gene. The V end was cut by 0 bases, the J end by 6 bases, with 12 bases between. The germline V gene has CDR1 SGHKS and CDR2 YYEKEE (reference sequence). CDR3 length: 14 amino acids. This CDR3 reads CASSLVGGLPEAFF. CDR3 bases: TGTGCCAGCAGCTTGGTGGGAGGGTTACCTGAAGCTTTCTTT.

The table lists this clonotype with many counts. The chain uses TRBV12-3 or TRBV12-4 and TRBJ1-2; no clear D gene. V lost 4 bases and J 2 bases, leaving 11 bases between the germline ends. This CDR3 contains 14 residues. CDR3 protein: CASSYLQSNYGYTF. The DNA of the CDR3 is TGTGCCAGCAGTTATTTACAGAGCAACTATGGCTACACCTTC.

There are many counts of this clonotype. The chain employs TRBV5-6 and TRBJ1-4; possible D gene TRBD1, 6 bases. Germline V CDR1 and CDR2: SGHDT, YYEEEE. Trimming removed 3 bases from V and 0 bases from J, with 18 bases in between. The CDR3 extends over 18 amino acids. This chain's CDR3 is CASSSRTANHATNEKLFF. DNA of the CDR3: TGTGCCAGCAGCTCCCGGACAGCTAATCATGCAACTAATGAAAAACTGTTTTTT.

The gene calls are TRBV11-2 and TRBJ1-1; D unclear. The CDR3 covers 11 residues. V lost 2 bases to trimming and J lost 7 bases, with 5 bases between them. Germline values: CDR1 SGHAT, CDR2 FQNNGV. In DNA form, the CDR3 reads TGTGCCAGCAGCTTAAAAGTTGAAGCTTTCTTT. It specifies CASSLKVEAFF.